A single sample gave rise to the 8 T cell receptor beta chains below, sequenced in a study of shared clonotypes between healthy human individuals. Method: immunoSEQ multiplex PCR; TCRdb's copy keeps in-frame clones and lacks some. The table lists 2 million to 2.5 million clones, 85% to 95% of them singletons. Sequenced input: naive CD4+ T cells from PBMCs. Subset of the sample: CD45RA+ positively selected. The receptors here all came from a man younger than 35 in good health. Some clones in this sample may be carry-over from other donors' samples.

The chain carries TRBV27 and TRBJ2-2; D is unresolved. Germline CDR1 reads MNHEY; CDR2 reads SMNVEV (reference sequence). The CDR3 spans 15 residues. The V and J ends lost 6 bases and 7 bases respectively, with 18 bases between them. This chain's CDR3 is CASRPQMVLSGELFF. CDR3 DNA sequence: TGTGCCAGCAGACCGCAAATGGTTCTAAGCGGGGAGCTGTTTTTT.

The chain employs TRBV7-2 and TRBJ1-1; D is perhaps TRBD1 (5 bases). Looked up from germline, CDR1 is SGHTA and CDR2 is FQGNSA. The V gene lost 1 base and the J gene lost 5 bases, with 11 bases spanning the gap. The CDR3 length is 14 residues. The CDR3 sequence: CASSLVAGRTEAFF. CDR3 bases: TGTGCCAGCAGCTTAGTGGCAGGGAGGACTGAAGCTTTCTTT.

The V call is TRBV4-1, the J call TRBJ2-7, with TRBD2 as a possible D gene (5 bases). Germline assignment: CDR1 MGHRA and CDR2 YSYEKL. V dropped 4 bases and J dropped 2 bases, with 9 bases sitting between them. This CDR3 comprises 13 residues. The CDR3 coding sequence is TGCGCCAGCAGCCGGGCCGGGGCCTACGAGCAGTACTTC. This translates into CASSRAGAYEQYF.

The V and J genes are TRBV18 and TRBJ2-7, with 7 positions matching TRBD2. CDR1 and CDR2 from the germline V gene are KGHSH and LQKENI. Trimming cost V 5 bases and J 6 bases; bases outside gene matches: 4. CDR3 length: 12 amino acids. Written as DNA, the CDR3 is TGTGCCAGCTCAAGGGCTAGCGGCGAGCAGTACTTC. It codes for CASSRASGEQYF.

The chain carries TRBV7-2 and TRBJ2-7, with TRBD2 as a possible D gene (6 bases). With 0 bases removed from V and 0 bases from J, the gap between germline ends came to 15 bases. CDR3 length: 17 residues. Germline-derived CDR1 and CDR2 are SGHTA and FQGNSA. CDR3 nucleotides: TGTGCCAGCAGCTTAGCGACCCAGCGGGTGTCCTCCTACGAGCAGTACTTC. It specifies CASSLATQRVSSYEQYF.

The chain is built from TRBV18 and TRBJ1-1; unclear D gene. The CDR3 has 15 amino acids. The germline CDR1 and CDR2 sequences are KGHSH and LQKENI. The V end was cut by 1 base, the J end by 0 bases, with 9 bases between. The CDR3 sequence: CASSPLLGLNTEAFF. In DNA, the CDR3 is TGTGCCAGCTCACCACTTCTCGGCCTGAACACTGAAGCTTTCTTT.

This sequence joins TRBV2 and TRBJ2-1; D is undetermined. Germline V CDR1 and CDR2: SNHLY, FYNNEI. Between the trimmed V and J ends, which lost 7 bases and 2 bases, there was a span of 12 bases. There are 14 residues in the CDR3. This chain's CDR3 is CASKDLGTYNEQFF. For the CDR3, the DNA is TGTGCCAGCAAGGACCTGGGAACCTACAATGAGCAGTTCTTC.

The chain links TRBV6-1 to TRBJ2-7; 7 bases line up with TRBD2. Germline lookup yields CDR1 MNHNS and CDR2 SASEGT. Unmatched junction bases numbered 6, after V lost 1 base and J lost 6 bases. The CDR3 loop spans 14 amino acids. The DNA of the CDR3 is TGTGCCAGCAGTGAAGTGTGGCGGGAGAGCGAGCAGTACTTC. This codes for CASSEVWRESEQYF.